The sequence of this T cell receptor beta chain was determined in a study of T cell responses to AZD1222 COVID-19 vaccine. Remarks on this clone: Its specificity is unknown.

The CDR3 spans 16 residues. The germline CDR1 and CDR2 sequences are SNHLY and FYNNEI. Trimming took 7 bases from V and 5 from J, leaving 20 bases between them. Findings of the study overall: The CD4 TCRs associated with vaccination extended across spike and predominated at 160-218 and 743-854.

Profiled with immunoSEQ multiplex PCR; TCRdb holds only in-frame clones, not every one. This table holds about 66,000 clones, approximately 80% found once. The receptor comes from an adult who received the AZD1222 COVID-19 vaccine. The V call is TRBV2, the J call TRBJ1-4, with D possibly matching TRBD1 (6 bases). Source: peripheral blood, taken 28 days after the second AZD1222 dose. The CDR3 here is CASKVESAGGNEKLFF. Written as DNA, the CDR3 is TGTGCCAGCAAGGTGGAAAGTGCCGGGGGCAATGAAAAACTGTTTTTT.